A single T cell receptor (beta chain) is shown here with its context. No antigen is known for it. These data come from a study of T cell responses to AZD1222 COVID-19 vaccine. Looking at the study overall: The analysis combined second doses at about 4 or about 12 weeks.

The V segment lost 0 bases and the J segment 3 bases; nucleotides outside the gene matches: 5. Germline V gives CDR1 LGHNA, CDR2 YSLEER. The CDR3 consists of 15 residues. Study-wide points: Vaccine-related CD4 TCRs covered spike, predominating at 160-218 and 743-854. There were mostly white British donors and more females than males, and clonal diversity was possibly underestimated.

This table comes from immunoSEQ multiplex PCR, and its TCRdb copy is limited to in-frame clones, with some not included. The data show 20,000 to 25,000 clones, 82% seen once. The specimen comprised peripheral blood, sampled on day 0 of AZD1222 vaccination. This TCR came from an adult in good health. The V call is TRBV4-3, the J call TRBJ2-7; the match to TRBD1 covers 7 bases. CDR3 loop: CASSQEWDRDYEQYF. In DNA form, the CDR3 reads TGCGCCAGCAGCCAAGAGTGGGACAGAGACTACGAGCAGTACTTC.